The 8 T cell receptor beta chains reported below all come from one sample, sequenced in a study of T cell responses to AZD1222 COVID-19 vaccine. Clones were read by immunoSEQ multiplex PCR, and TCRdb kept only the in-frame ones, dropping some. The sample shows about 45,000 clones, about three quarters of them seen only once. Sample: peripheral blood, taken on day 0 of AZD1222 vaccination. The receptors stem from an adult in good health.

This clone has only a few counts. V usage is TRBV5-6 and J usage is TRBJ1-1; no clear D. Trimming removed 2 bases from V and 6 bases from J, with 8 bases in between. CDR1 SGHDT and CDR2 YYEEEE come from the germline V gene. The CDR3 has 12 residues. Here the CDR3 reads CASSFVTAEAFF. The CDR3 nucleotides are TGTGCCAGCAGCTTTGTGACGGCTGAAGCTTTCTTT.

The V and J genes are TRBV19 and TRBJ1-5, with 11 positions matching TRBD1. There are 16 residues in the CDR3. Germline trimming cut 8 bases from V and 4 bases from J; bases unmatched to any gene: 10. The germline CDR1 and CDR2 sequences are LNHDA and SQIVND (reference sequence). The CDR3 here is CASDFGTGGFNQPQHF. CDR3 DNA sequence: TGTGCCAGTGACTTCGGGACAGGGGGGTTTAATCAGCCCCAGCATTTT. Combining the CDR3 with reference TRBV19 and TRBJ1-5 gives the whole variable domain DGGITQSPKYLFRKEGQNVTLSCEQNLNHDAMYWYRQDPGQGLRLIYYSQIVNDFQKGDIAEGYSVSREKKESFPLTVTSAQKNPTAFYLCASDFGTGGFNQPQHFGDGTRLSIL.

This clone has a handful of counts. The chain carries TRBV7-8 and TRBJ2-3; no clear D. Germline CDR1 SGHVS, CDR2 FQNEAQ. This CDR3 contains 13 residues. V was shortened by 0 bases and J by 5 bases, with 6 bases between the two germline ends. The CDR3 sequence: CASSLAPGDTQYF. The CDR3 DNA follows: TGTGCCAGCAGCTTAGCACCCGGAGATACGCAGTATTTT.

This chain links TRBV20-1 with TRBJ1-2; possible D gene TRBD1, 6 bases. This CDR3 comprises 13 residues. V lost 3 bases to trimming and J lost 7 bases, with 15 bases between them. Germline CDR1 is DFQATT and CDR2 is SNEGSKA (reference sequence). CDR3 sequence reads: CSASGGGEGGYTF. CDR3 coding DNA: TGCAGTGCTAGTGGTGGGGGCGAGGGTGGCTACACCTTC.

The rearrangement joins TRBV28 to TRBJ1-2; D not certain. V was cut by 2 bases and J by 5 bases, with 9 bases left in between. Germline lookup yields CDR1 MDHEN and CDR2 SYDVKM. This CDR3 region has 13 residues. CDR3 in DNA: TGTGCCAGCAGTTTAAACACTCGATATGGCTACACCTTC. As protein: CASSLNTRYGYTF.

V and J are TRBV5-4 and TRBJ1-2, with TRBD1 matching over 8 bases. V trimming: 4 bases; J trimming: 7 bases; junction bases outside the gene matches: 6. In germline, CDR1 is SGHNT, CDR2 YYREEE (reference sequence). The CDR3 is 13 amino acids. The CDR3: CASSPDREGGYTF. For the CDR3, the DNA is TGTGCCAGCAGCCCGGACAGGGAAGGTGGCTACACCTTC.

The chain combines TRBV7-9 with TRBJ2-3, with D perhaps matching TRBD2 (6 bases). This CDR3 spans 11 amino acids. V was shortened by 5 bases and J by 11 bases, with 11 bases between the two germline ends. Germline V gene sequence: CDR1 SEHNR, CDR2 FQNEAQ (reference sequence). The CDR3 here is CASSLRAGQYF. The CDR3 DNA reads TGTGCCAGCAGCCTAAGAGCGGGGCAGTATTTT.

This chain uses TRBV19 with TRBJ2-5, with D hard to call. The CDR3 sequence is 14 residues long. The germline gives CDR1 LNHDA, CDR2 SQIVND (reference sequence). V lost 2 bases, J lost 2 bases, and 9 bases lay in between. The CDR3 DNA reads TGTGCCAGTAGTATACACCAGAATCAAGAGACCCAGTACTTC. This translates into CASSIHQNQETQYF.